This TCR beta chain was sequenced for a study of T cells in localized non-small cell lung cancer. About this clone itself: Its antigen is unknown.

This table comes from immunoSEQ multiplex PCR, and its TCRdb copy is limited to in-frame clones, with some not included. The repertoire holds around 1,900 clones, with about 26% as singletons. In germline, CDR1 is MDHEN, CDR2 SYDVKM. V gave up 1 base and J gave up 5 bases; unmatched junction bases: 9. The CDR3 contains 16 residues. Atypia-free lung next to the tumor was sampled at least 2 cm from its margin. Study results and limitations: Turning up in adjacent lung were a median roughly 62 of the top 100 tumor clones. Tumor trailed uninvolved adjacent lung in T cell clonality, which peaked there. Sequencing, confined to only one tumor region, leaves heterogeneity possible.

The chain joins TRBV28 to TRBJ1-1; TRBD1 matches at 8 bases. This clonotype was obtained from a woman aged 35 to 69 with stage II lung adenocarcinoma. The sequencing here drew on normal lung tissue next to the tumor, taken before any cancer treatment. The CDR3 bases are TGTGCCAGCAGTTTATACCAGGGGGCACGGAGGACTGAAGCTTTCTTT. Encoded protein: CASSLYQGARRTEAFF. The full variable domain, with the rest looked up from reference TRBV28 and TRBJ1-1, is DVKVTQSSRYLVKRTGEKVFLECVQDMDHENMFWYRQDPGLGLRLIYFSYDVKMKEKGDIPEGYSVSREKKERFSLILESASTNQTSMYLCASSLYQGARRTEAFFGQGTRLTVV.